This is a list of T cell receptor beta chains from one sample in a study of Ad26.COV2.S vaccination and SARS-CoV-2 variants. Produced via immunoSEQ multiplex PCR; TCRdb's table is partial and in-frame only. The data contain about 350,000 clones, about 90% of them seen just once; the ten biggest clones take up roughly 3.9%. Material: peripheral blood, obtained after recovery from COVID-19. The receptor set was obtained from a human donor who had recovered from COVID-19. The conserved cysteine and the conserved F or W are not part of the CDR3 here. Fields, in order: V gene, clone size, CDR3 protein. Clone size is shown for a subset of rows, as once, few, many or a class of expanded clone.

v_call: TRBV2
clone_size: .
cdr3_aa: ASSDGRGSYEQY

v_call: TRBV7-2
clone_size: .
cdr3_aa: ASSQGQDSNYGYT

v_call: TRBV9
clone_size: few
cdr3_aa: ASSGYSEGARNTIY

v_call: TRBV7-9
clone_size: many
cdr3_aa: ASSLVGSGYSTDTQY

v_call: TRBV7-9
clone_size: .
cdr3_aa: ASSPPGDSGNTIY

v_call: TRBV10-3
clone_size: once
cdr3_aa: AISEASGGAGTGELF

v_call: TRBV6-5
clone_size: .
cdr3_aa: ASSRNRGADYGYT

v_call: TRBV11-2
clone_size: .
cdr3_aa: ASSLVGTREFF

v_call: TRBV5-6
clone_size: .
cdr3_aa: ASSLDRGRSGQPQH

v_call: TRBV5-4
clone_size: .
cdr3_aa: ASSAETANSNTGELF

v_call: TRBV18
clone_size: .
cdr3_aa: ASSPAGFSGANVLT

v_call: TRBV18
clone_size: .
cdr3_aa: ASSPSMDRGHEQY

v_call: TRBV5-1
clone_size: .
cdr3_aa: ASSMGTDQETQY

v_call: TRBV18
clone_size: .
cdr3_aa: ASSPQEGGIAEKLF

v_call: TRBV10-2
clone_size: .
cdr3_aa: ASSEKGLIYEQY

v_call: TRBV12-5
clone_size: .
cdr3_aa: ASGPGGYGYT

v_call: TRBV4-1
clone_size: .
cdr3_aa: ASSQDTQGVDEQF

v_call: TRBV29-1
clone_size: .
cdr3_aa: SVEKTGAGTGELF

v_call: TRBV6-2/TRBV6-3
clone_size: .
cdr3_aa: ASSPLGTGYGYT

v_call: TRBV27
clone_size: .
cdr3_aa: ASSSPTGKEYEQY

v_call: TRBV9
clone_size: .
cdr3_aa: ASSASGVSDTQY

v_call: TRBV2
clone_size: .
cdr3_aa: ASTGQGIVKLF

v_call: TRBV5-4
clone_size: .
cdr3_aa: ASSPSYNEQF

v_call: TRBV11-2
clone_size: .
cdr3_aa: ASSLGSVT

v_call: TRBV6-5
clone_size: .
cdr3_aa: ASTRGAWFTDTQY

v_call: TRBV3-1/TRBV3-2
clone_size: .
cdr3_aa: ASSPRDVGNTIY

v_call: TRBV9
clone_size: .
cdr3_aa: ASNEIGRNYGYT

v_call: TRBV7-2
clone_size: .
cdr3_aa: ASSLGLANQPQH

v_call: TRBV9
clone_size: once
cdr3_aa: ASSVISDTQY

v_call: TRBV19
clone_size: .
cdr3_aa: ASSPTGGAHNEQF

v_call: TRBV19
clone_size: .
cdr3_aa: ASSINDLVDTQY

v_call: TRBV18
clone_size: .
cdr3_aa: ASSPDGLTFEAF

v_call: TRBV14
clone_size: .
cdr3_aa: ASSQIGQGVRSDTEAF

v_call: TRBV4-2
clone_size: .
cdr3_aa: ASSQTGPPNEKLF

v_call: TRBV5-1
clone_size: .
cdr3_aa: ASSLVLGNTEAF

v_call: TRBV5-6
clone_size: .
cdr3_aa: ASSLAAGRYYEQY

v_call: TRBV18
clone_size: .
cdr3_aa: ASSQGQGRNEQY

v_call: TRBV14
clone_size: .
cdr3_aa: ASSQVVLAGDYEQY

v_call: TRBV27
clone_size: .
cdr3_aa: ASSLSQGAGSPLH

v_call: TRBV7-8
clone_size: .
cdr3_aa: ASSLRDTSGSEQF

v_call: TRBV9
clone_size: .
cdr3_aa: ASSREGLHTDTQY

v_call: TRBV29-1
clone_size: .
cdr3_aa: SVRGQANQPQH

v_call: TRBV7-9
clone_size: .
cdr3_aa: ASSLTDSGNTIY

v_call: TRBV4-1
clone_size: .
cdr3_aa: ASSQATLGAMNTEAF

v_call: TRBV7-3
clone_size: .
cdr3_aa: ASSPQDSKLEAF

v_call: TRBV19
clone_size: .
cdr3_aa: ASSTGGRSYEQY

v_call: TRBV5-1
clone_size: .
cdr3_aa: ASSRLAGYNEQF

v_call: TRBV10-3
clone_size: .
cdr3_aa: AISESKGAAYEQY